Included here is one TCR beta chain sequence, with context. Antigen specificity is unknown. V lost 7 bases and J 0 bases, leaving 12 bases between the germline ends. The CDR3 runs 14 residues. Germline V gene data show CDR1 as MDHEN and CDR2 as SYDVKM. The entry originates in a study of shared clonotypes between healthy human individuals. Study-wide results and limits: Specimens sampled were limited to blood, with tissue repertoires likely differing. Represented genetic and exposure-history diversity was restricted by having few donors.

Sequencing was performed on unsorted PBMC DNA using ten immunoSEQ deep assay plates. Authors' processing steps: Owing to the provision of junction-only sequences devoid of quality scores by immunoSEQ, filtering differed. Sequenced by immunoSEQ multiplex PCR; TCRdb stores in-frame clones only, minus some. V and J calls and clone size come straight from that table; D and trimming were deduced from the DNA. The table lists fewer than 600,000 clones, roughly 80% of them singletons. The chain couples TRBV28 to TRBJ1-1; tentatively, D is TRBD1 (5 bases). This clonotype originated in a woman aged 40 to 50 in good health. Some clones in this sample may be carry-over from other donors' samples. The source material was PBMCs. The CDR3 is CASMPGRLNTEAFF. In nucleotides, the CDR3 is TGTGCCAGCATGCCGGGACGGCTGAACACTGAAGCTTTCTTT.